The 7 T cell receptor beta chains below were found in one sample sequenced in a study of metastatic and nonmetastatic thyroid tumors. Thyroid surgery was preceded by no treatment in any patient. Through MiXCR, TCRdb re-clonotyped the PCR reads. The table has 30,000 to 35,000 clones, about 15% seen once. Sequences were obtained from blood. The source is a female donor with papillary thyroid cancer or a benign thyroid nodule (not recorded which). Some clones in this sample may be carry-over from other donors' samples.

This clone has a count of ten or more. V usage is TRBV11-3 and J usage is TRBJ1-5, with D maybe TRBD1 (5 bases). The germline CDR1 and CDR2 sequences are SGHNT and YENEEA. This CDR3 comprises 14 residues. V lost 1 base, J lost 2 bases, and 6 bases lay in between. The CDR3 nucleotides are TGTGCCAGCAGCTTAGGCAGGGGCAATCAGCCCCAGCATTTT. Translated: CASSLGRGNQPQHF.

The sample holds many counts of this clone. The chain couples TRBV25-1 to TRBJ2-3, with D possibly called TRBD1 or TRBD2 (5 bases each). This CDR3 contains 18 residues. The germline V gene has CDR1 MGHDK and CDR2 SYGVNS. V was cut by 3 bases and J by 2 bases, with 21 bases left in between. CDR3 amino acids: CASSDWGIRGANTDTQYF. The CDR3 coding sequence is TGTGCCAGCAGTGACTGGGGGATCCGAGGAGCCAACACAGATACGCAGTATTTT.

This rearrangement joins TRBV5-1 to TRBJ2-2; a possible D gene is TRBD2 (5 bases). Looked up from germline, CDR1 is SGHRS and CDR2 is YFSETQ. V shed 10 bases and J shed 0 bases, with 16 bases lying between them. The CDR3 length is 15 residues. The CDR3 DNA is TGCGCCGGCATGGGAGTCATAACGAACACCGGGGAGCTGTTTTTT. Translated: CAGMGVITNTGELFF.

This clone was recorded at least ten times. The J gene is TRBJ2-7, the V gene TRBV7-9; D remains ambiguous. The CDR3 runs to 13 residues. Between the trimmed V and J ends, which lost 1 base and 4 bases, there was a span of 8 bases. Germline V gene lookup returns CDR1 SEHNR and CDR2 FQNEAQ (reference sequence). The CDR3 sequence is CASSLDAAYEQYF. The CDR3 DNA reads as TGTGCCAGCAGCTTAGATGCGGCGTACGAGCAGTACTTC.

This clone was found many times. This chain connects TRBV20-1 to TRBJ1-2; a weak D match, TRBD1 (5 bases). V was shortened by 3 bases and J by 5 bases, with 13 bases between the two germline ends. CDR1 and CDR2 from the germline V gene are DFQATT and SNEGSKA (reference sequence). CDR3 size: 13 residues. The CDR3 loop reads CSASDPRGYGYTF. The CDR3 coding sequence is TGCAGTGCTAGTGACCCACGGGGGTATGGCTACACCTTC.

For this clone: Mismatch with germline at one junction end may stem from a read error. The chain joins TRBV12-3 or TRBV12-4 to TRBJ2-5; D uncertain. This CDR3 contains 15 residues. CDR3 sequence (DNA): TGTGCCAGCAGTCCCCCTACGCCGTACCAAGAGACCCTGTACTTC. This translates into CASSPPTPYQETLYF.

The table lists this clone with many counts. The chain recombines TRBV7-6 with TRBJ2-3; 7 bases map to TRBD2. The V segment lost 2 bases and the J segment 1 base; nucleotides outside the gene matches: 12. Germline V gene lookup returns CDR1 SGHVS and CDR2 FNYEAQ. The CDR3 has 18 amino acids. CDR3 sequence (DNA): TGTGCCAGCAGCTTAAGCGCGAGGGAGGGCCGGGGCACAGATACGCAGTATTTT. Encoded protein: CASSLSAREGRGTDTQYF.